Below, 27 T cell receptor beta chains from the same sample are listed, as sequenced in a study of shared clonotypes between healthy human individuals. Profiling relied on immunoSEQ multiplex PCR, and the TCRdb table lists in-frame clones only, not all of them. The sample has more than 2,000,000 clones; approximately 95% are singletons. Sequenced input: naive CD4+ T cells from PBMCs. Subset specified: CD45RA+ positively selected. The receptors come from a man aged 18 to 29 in good health. Some clones in this sample may be carry-over from other donors' samples.

The chain couples TRBV4-3 to TRBJ1-1; 8 bases are a match to TRBD1. CDR1 LGHNA and CDR2 YSLEER come from the germline V gene. The trim removed 0 bases at V and 8 bases at J, leaving 8 bases unmatched. This CDR3 spans 15 amino acids. The DNA for the CDR3 is TGCGCCAGCAGCCAAGATAGGGGGGACAGGCGAGAAGCTTTCTTT. Amino acid sequence: CASSQDRGDRREAFF.

Regarding this clone: Additional DNA sequences in this sample encode the identical CDR3. The CDR3 DNA reads TGTGCCAGCAGCCTAGGAGCCCGGGGCACCGGGGAGCTGTTTTTT. This encodes CASSLGARGTGELFF. V and J are TRBV11-2 and TRBJ2-2; possibly TRBD2 for D (5 bases). The CDR3 consists of 15 residues. CDR1 is SGHAT and CDR2 is FQNNGV in the germline V gene. V dropped 5 bases and J dropped 4 bases, with 14 bases sitting between them.

The chain combines TRBV7-9 with TRBJ2-7; possible D gene TRBD1, 6 bases. The length of the CDR3 is 15 residues. Trimming pared 5 bases from V and 4 bases from J, leaving 18 bases between. Germline CDR1 reads SEHNR; CDR2 reads FQNEAQ (reference sequence). DNA of the CDR3: TGTGCCAGCAGCCCCCAAGGGGGAAGTGGTTACGAGCAGTACTTC. This gives the protein CASSPQGGSGYEQYF.

The chain recombines TRBV28 with TRBJ2-2, with D uncertain. This CDR3 is built from 15 residues. Germline V CDR1 and CDR2: MDHEN, SYDVKM. V lost 3 bases and J lost 1, with 9 bases in between. The CDR3 region is CASSFQTRNTGELFF. The CDR3 nucleotides read TGTGCCAGCAGTTTCCAGACTCGGAACACCGGGGAGCTGTTTTTT.

The chain's CDR3 is CASSPRRVFGGYTF. The CDR3 DNA sequence: TGTGCCAGCAGCCCACGAAGGGTATTCGGCGGCTACACCTTC. This rearrangement joins TRBV7-2 to TRBJ1-2; no clear D gene. V shed 5 bases and J shed 8 bases, with 18 bases lying between them. Per germline, CDR1 SGHTA and CDR2 FQGNSA. The CDR3 is 14 residues long.

The CDR3 is CASSPADRTNEKLFF. As DNA, the CDR3 is TGTGCCAGCAGTCCCGCGGACAGGACTAATGAAAAACTGTTTTTT. The gene calls are TRBV27 and TRBJ1-4, with 7 bases fitting TRBD1. This CDR3 spans 15 amino acids. V gave up 5 bases and J gave up 2 bases; unmatched junction bases: 5. Germline V CDR1 and CDR2: MNHEY, SMNVEV (reference sequence).

V and J are TRBV5-1 and TRBJ1-3; 8 positions agree with TRBD1. The germline V gene has CDR1 SGHRS and CDR2 YFSETQ. The junction had 4 bases not matched to a gene; V was cut back by 3 bases and J by 2 bases. This CDR3 contains 15 residues. CDR3 nucleotide sequence: TGCGCCAGCAGCTCGGAGACAGGGGCTGGAAACACCATATATTTT. Protein product: CASSSETGAGNTIYF. Variable domain in full (rest from reference TRBV5-1 and TRBJ1-3): KAGVTQTPRYLIKTRGQQVTLSCSPISGHRSVSWYQQTPGQGLQFLFEYFSETQRNKGNFPGRFSGRQFSNSRSEMNVSTLELGDSALYLCASSSETGAGNTIYFGEGSWLTVV.

The J gene is TRBJ2-4, the V gene TRBV19; D is unclear. The CDR3 contains 16 residues. Trimming pared 4 bases from V and 2 bases from J, leaving 15 bases between. Per the germline V gene, CDR1 is LNHDA and CDR2 is SQIVND (reference sequence). CDR3 region: CASSTVSPLSKNIQYF. The CDR3 coding sequence is TGTGCCAGTAGTACGGTGTCCCCCCTTTCCAAAAACATTCAGTACTTC. Full variable domain (rest looked up from reference TRBV19 and TRBJ2-4): DGGITQSPKYLFRKEGQNVTLSCEQNLNHDAMYWYRQDPGQGLRLIYYSQIVNDFQKGDIAEGYSVSREKKESFPLTVTSAQKNPTAFYLCASSTVSPLSKNIQYFGAGTRLSVL.

The chain has TRBV2 and TRBJ1-4; D unresolved. Trimming left V 3 bases short and J 5 bases short, with 13 bases between. This CDR3 region has 15 residues. Germline loops: CDR1 SNHLY, CDR2 FYNNEI. DNA of the CDR3: TGTGCCAGCAGTGATCAGAGGCCCCCAAATGAAAAACTGTTTTTT. This codes for CASSDQRPPNEKLFF.

The gene calls are TRBV5-4 and TRBJ1-2; no clear D. The CDR3 sequence is 12 residues long. Between the trimmed V and J ends, which lost 4 bases and 7 bases, there was a span of 11 bases. CDR1 and CDR2 (germline): SGHNT, YYREEE (reference sequence). DNA of the CDR3: TGTGCCAGCAGCCCACTTAGCGGTGGCTACACCTTC. Translated: CASSPLSGGYTF.

The rearrangement uses TRBV6-5 and TRBJ2-2, with a possible D match to TRBD2 (6 bases). V lost 4 bases, J lost 0 bases, and 9 bases lay in between. This CDR3 contains 15 residues. Germline CDR1 is MNHEY and CDR2 is SVGAGI. This CDR3 is CASSFWGANTGELFF. The CDR3 DNA sequence: TGTGCCAGCAGTTTTTGGGGGGCGAACACCGGGGAGCTGTTTTTT.

This sequence joins TRBV6-5 and TRBJ2-5; possible D gene TRBD1, 6 bases. Germline V CDR1 and CDR2: MNHEY, SVGAGI. CDR3 length: 14 residues. Trimming took 6 bases from V and 4 from J, leaving 15 bases between them. CDR3 coding DNA: TGTGCCAGCAGGGGACCTCTCAGGGGAGAGACCCAGTACTTC. This encodes CASRGPLRGETQYF.

The chain couples TRBV2 to TRBJ2-5, with D perhaps TRBD1 (6 bases). The ends were cut back, 6 bases at V and 0 bases at J, with 23 bases in the middle. The CDR3 spans 18 residues. CDR1 SNHLY and CDR2 FYNNEI come from the germline V gene. For the CDR3, the DNA is TGTGCCAGCAGAGGAACGAAATACGGACAGTCCGACCAAGAGACCCAGTACTTC. Protein: CASRGTKYGQSDQETQYF. Together with reference TRBV2 and TRBJ2-5, the CDR3 gives the full variable domain: EPEVTQTPSHQVTQMGQEVILRCVPISNHLYFYWYRQILGQKVEFLVSFYNNEISEKSEIFDDQFSVERPDGSNFTLKIRSTKLEDSAMYFCASRGTKYGQSDQETQYFGPGTRLLVL.

The V gene is TRBV4-1, the J gene TRBJ2-3; D possibly corresponds to TRBD1 (6 bases). Germline assignment: CDR1 MGHRA and CDR2 YSYEKL. Trimming stripped 4 bases from V and 1 base from J, with 12 bases between. This CDR3 has 15 residues. CDR3 DNA sequence: TGCGCCAGCAGCCCCGTGCCAGGGGGCACAGATACGCAGTATTTT. Translation: CASSPVPGGTDTQYF.

The chain carries TRBV18 and TRBJ2-7; D is possibly TRBD1 (5 bases). Trimming took 6 bases from V and 3 from J, leaving 12 bases between them. This CDR3 spans 13 amino acids. CDR1 is KGHSH, CDR2 LQKENI, per germline. The CDR3 nucleotides are TGTGCCAGCTCGCTAACAGGCAACTACGAGCAGTACTTC. Protein product: CASSLTGNYEQYF.

CDR3 coding DNA: TGCAGTGCGCGGACTAGCCGTGAGCAGTTCTTC. Protein: CSARTSREQFF. The chain couples TRBV20-1 to TRBJ2-1; 8 nucleotides line up with TRBD2. V dropped 6 bases and J dropped 9; count of bases not matched to a gene: 4. This CDR3 region has 11 residues. Germline V CDR1 and CDR2: DFQATT, SNEGSKA (reference sequence).

The chain is built from TRBV6-6 and TRBJ1-1, with unresolved D. Germline V gives CDR1 MNHNY, CDR2 SVGAGI (reference sequence). Trimming left V 0 bases short and J 10 bases short, with 12 bases between. CDR3 length: 13 amino acids. The CDR3 sequence is CASSYSFGKTAFF. The CDR3 DNA follows: TGTGCCAGCAGTTACTCGTTTGGGAAAACAGCTTTCTTT.

This rearrangement joins TRBV6-5 to TRBJ2-5; the match to TRBD2 covers 11 bases. Germline V gives CDR1 MNHEY, CDR2 SVGAGI. The CDR3 is 15 residues long. Germline trimming cut 7 bases from V and 4 bases from J; bases unmatched to any gene: 8. CDR3 coding DNA: TGTGCCAGCATTGGGTCGCTAGCGGGAGGAGAGACCCAGTACTTC. Translated, it gives CASIGSLAGGETQYF.

The J gene is TRBJ1-2, the V gene TRBV5-6, with no clear D. The CDR3 extends over 17 amino acids. Germline loops: CDR1 SGHDT, CDR2 YYEEEE. V was pared by 4 bases and J by 8 bases, with 27 bases between. Written as DNA, the CDR3 is TGTGCCAGCAGCCAACACCGTGACCTGCCTTTTACTCGCGGCTACACCTTC. Its protein is CASSQHRDLPFTRGYTF.

This clone was recorded a few times. The chain couples TRBV6-5 to TRBJ1-1; no clear D. V was pared by 0 bases and J by 0 bases, with 8 bases between. The CDR3 consists of 15 residues. CDR1 and CDR2 (germline): MNHEY, SVGAGI. The CDR3 is CASSYSVRMNTEAFF. The CDR3 DNA sequence: TGTGCCAGCAGTTACTCGGTTCGAATGAACACTGAAGCTTTCTTT.

This clone has a single count. V and J are TRBV18 and TRBJ2-5; D call uncertain. Germline V lookup: CDR1 KGHSH, CDR2 LQKENI. This CDR3 spans 13 amino acids. Trimming removed 0 bases at V and 7 bases at J, with 9 bases between. In nucleotides, the CDR3 is TGTGCCAGCTCACCACCGTCATACGGGACCCAGTACTTC. Protein: CASSPPSYGTQYF.

The chain uses TRBV2 and TRBJ2-2, with D maybe TRBD1 (5 bases). CDR1 and CDR2 from the germline V gene are SNHLY and FYNNEI. This CDR3 comprises 15 residues. The V gene lost 3 bases and the J gene lost 7 bases, with 15 bases spanning the gap. The CDR3 is CASSDLLGHGGELFF. The CDR3 DNA follows: TGTGCCAGCAGTGATTTATTGGGGCACGGCGGGGAGCTGTTTTTT. The whole variable domain, filled in from reference TRBV2 and TRBJ2-2, reads EPEVTQTPSHQVTQMGQEVILRCVPISNHLYFYWYRQILGQKVEFLVSFYNNEISEKSEIFDDQFSVERPDGSNFTLKIRSTKLEDSAMYFCASSDLLGHGGELFFGEGSRLTVL.

The chain employs TRBV30 and TRBJ1-2, with 7 nucleotides matching TRBD1. Germline loops: CDR1 GTSNPN, CDR2 SVGIG (reference sequence). The CDR3 runs to 15 residues. The V segment lost 4 bases and the J segment 0 bases; nucleotides outside the gene matches: 8. Here the CDR3 DNA reads TGTGCCTGGACCCGACAGGGCACCTCTAACTATGGCTACACCTTC. Its protein product is CAWTRQGTSNYGYTF. Full variable domain (outside the CDR3, taken from reference TRBV30 and TRBJ1-2): SQTIHQWPATLVQPVGSPLSLECTVEGTSNPNLYWYRQAAGRGLQLLFYSVGIGQISSEVPQNLSASRPQDRQFILSSKKLLLSDSGFYLCAWTRQGTSNYGYTFGSGTRLTVV.

The rearrangement uses TRBV28 and TRBJ2-7; 8 bases are shared with TRBD1. The CDR3 spans 16 residues. CDR1 and CDR2 (germline): MDHEN, SYDVKM. Losses at the gene ends were 1 base for V and 6 bases for J; bases not matched to a gene: 11. CDR3 protein: CASSLFRRDRTREQYF. CDR3 bases: TGTGCCAGCAGTTTATTTAGGCGGGACAGGACGCGCGAGCAGTACTTC.

The gene calls are TRBV5-4 and TRBJ2-7; tentative D call: TRBD2 (6 bases). CDR3 length: 16 residues. In germline, CDR1 is SGHNT, CDR2 YYREEE (reference sequence). The V end was cut by 3 bases, the J end by 0 bases, with 16 bases between. The CDR3 sequence is CASSWGGRLSSYEQYF. The CDR3 region has the DNA TGTGCCAGCAGCTGGGGAGGACGCCTTAGCTCCTACGAGCAGTACTTC.

V gene TRBV7-2 combines with J gene TRBJ2-3; 12 bases map to TRBD2. Unmatched junction bases numbered 7, after V lost 0 bases and J lost 3 bases. The CDR3 loop spans 18 amino acids. The germline V gene has CDR1 SGHTA and CDR2 FQGNSA. CDR3 amino acids: CASSLAYRLAGATDTQYF. As DNA, the CDR3 is TGTGCCAGCAGCTTAGCGTACCGACTAGCGGGAGCGACAGATACGCAGTATTTT.

The gene calls are TRBV28 and TRBJ1-2, with 8 bases matching TRBD1. J lost 8 bases, V lost 2 bases, and 16 bases had no gene match. The germline V gene encodes CDR1 MDHEN and CDR2 SYDVKM. The CDR3 is 17 amino acids. CDR3 coding DNA: TGTGCCAGCAGTTTAGGGGACAGGCTTTCCCCGGATGTAGGCTACACCTTC. It is translated as CASSLGDRLSPDVGYTF.